This T cell receptor (beta chain) was captured by sequencing in a study of cytomegalovirus exposure and HLA in healthy donors. Trimming stripped 4 bases from V and 1 base from J, with 16 bases between. Germline values: CDR1 SGHVS, CDR2 FNYEAQ. The CDR3 length is 16 residues. PCR used 60 Vbeta primers and 13 Jbeta primers. Clones were sequenced by immunoSEQ multiplex PCR, and TCRdb holds only the in-frame ones, with some missing. The repertoire includes about 120,000 clones, around 77% of them detected once, and approximately 11% sits in the top ten. The TCR originated in a man aged 40-55 years in good health and CMV-seropositive. The specimen was PBMCs. J is TRBJ2-5 and V is TRBV7-6; D is possibly TRBD2 (8 bases). CDR3 residues: CASSSYGGDSQETQYF. The CDR3 nucleotides read TGTGCCAGCAGCTCATACGGGGGGGACAGCCAAGAGACCCAGTACTTC.